The 12 T cell receptor beta chains listed next were all sequenced from one sample in a study of cytomegalovirus exposure and HLA in healthy donors (dated by TCRdb to the late 2010s). Library construction relied on the immunoSEQ multiplex PCR assay. For the multiplex PCR, a mixture combining 60 forward primers for TCR Vbeta segments and 13 reverse primers for TCR Jbeta segments was used. TCRdb holds this immuneACCESS table with in-frame rearrangements only. Some clones are missing; in checked studies, unresolved V genes explain under half, and the rest has no known cause. Recorded for this sample are 210,000 or so clones; around 89% of them occurred a single time. 0.95% to 1.1% of the sample lies in the top ten. The specimen sequenced was PBMCs. The receptors come from a young woman in good health and CMV-seronegative.

The rearrangement links TRBV18 to TRBJ1-5, with 10 bases lining up with TRBD1. The CDR3 spans 16 residues. Germline V lookup: CDR1 KGHSH, CDR2 LQKENI. V gave up 2 bases and J gave up 7 bases; unmatched junction bases: 8. The CDR3 here is CASSPSTGGAGQPQHF. The CDR3 region has the DNA TGTGCCAGCTCACCATCGACAGGGGGCGCGGGACAGCCCCAGCATTTT.

This chain joins TRBV29-1 and TRBJ2-7; 9 bases map to TRBD2. CDR3 length: 12 residues. Unmatched junction bases numbered 8, after V lost 8 bases and J lost 6 bases. Per the germline V gene, CDR1 is SQVTM and CDR2 is ANQGSEA. CDR3 bases: TGCAGCTCCTCGGGACTAGCTGGCGAGCAGTACTTC. This gives the protein CSSSGLAGEQYF.

The chain is built from TRBV6-5 and TRBJ1-2; D remains ambiguous. V was trimmed by 2 bases and J by 8 bases, leaving 12 bases between them. The CDR3 has 13 residues. Germline assignment: CDR1 MNHEY and CDR2 SVGAGI. Written as DNA, the CDR3 is TGTGCCAGCAGTTACACAATACGAGGGGGCTACACCTTC. Translation: CASSYTIRGGYTF.

J is TRBJ2-7 and V is TRBV7-9; 9 bases agree with TRBD1. Germline assignment: CDR1 SEHNR and CDR2 FQNEAQ (reference sequence). The CDR3 is 14 residues long. The V and J ends lost 3 bases and 5 bases, in that order; junction bases with no gene match: 5. CDR3 region: CASSLGTGFDEQYF. The CDR3 DNA is TGTGCCAGCAGCTTGGGGACAGGGTTTGACGAGCAGTACTTC.

This sequence joins TRBV18 and TRBJ1-2; the D gene is possibly TRBD1 (6 bases). The CDR3 covers 16 residues. Trimming left V 3 bases short and J 6 bases short, with 20 bases between. Germline V gene data show CDR1 as KGHSH and CDR2 as LQKENI. CDR3 loop: CASSPYTEETGNGYTF. For the CDR3, the DNA is TGTGCCAGCTCACCCTACACGGAAGAAACAGGGAATGGCTACACCTTC.

V gene TRBV29-1 combines with J gene TRBJ2-3; 8 bases fit TRBD2. Losses at the gene ends were 7 bases for V and 1 base for J; bases not matched to a gene: 4. CDR3 length: 13 residues. The germline V gene has CDR1 SQVTM and CDR2 ANQGSEA. CDR3 loop: CSATLAGTDTQYF. Here the CDR3 DNA reads TGCAGCGCCACACTAGCGGGCACAGATACGCAGTATTTT.

The chain combines TRBV5-1 with TRBJ2-5; TRBD1 might be the D (5 bases). This CDR3 is built from 14 residues. The V and J ends lost 4 bases and 0 bases respectively, with 10 bases between them. CDR1 and CDR2 (germline): SGHRS, YFSETQ. The chain's CDR3 is CASSIRTNQETQYF. DNA of the CDR3: TGCGCCAGCAGCATCAGGACAAACCAAGAGACCCAGTACTTC.

There are a few counts of this clone. The rearrangement links TRBV7-2 to TRBJ1-1, with TRBD1 matching over 8 bases. Germline V gene data show CDR1 as SGHTA and CDR2 as FQGNSA. With 4 bases clipped from V and 9 bases from J, the junction kept 4 bases outside the gene matches. CDR3 length: 12 amino acids. The CDR3 bases are TGTGCCAGCAGCTACAGGGGGGGAAAAGCTTTCTTT. The encoded protein is CASSYRGGKAFF. The full variable domain, its missing parts supplied by reference TRBV7-2 and TRBJ1-1, is GAGVSQSPSNKVTEKGKDVELRCDPISGHTALYWYRQSLGQGLEFLIYFQGNSAPDKSGLPSDRFSAERTGGSVSTLTIQRTQQEDSAVYLCASSYRGGKAFFGQGTRLTVV.

The V call is TRBV6-5, the J call TRBJ1-2; possibly TRBD1 for D (5 bases). V was cut by 0 bases and J by 5 bases, with 13 bases left in between. This CDR3 spans 15 amino acids. Germline CDR1 MNHEY, CDR2 SVGAGI. In DNA, the CDR3 is TGTGCCAGCAGTTACTCGGGCCGGCAGGGATATGGCTACACCTTC. It codes for CASSYSGRQGYGYTF.

This chain links TRBV7-2 with TRBJ2-2; 10 bases are shared with TRBD1. The V segment lost 6 bases and the J segment 6 bases; nucleotides outside the gene matches: 10. Germline CDR1 and CDR2: SGHTA and FQGNSA. CDR3 size: 16 residues. CDR3 DNA: TGTGCCAGCAGTTATGACAGGGGGCGCCAGGCCGGGGAGCTGTTTTTT. Residues: CASSYDRGRQAGELFF.

This chain connects TRBV29-1 to TRBJ2-7; 7 bases line up with TRBD2. The CDR3 loop spans 14 amino acids. V shed 1 base and J 2 bases; nucleotides not matched to a gene: 5. Germline CDR1 and CDR2: SQVTM and ANQGSEA. CDR3 in DNA: TGCAGCGTTGAAGGGCTAGCGGCCACCTACGAGCAGTACTTC. It is translated as CSVEGLAATYEQYF.

This clone was detected once. This chain joins TRBV5-8 and TRBJ2-5; TRBD1 is a possible D gene (6 bases). The CDR3 is made up of 17 amino acids. CDR1 SGHTS and CDR2 YDEGEE come from the germline V gene. Trimming took off 4 bases at V and 1 base at J, with 20 bases between the two ends. CDR3 sequence (DNA): TGTGCCAGCAGCCGGGGTGTGGGGGCGGCTTCCCAAGAGACCCAGTACTTC. As protein: CASSRGVGAASQETQYF.